The source of this TCR beta chain is a study of T cell responses to AZD1222 COVID-19 vaccine. Broader study findings: Donors were chiefly white British, with a greater number of females, and clonal diversity was perhaps underestimated.

The germline V gene encodes CDR1 SSHAT and CDR2 FNYEAQ (reference sequence). CDR3 size: 14 residues. The method was immunoSEQ multiplex PCR; TCRdb's version includes in-frame clones alone and lacks a portion of them. Among tens of thousands of clones, approximately 88% were seen once, and the ten largest hold over 20%. For this clone: Antigen unknown. The junction does not match germline at one end; this may be a read error.

Sequenced material: peripheral blood, taken 28 days after the second dose of the MenACWY control vaccine. The sequence came from an adult who received the MenACWY meningococcal vaccine as a control. This chain uses TRBV7-7 with TRBJ2-5, with 7 bases fitting TRBD1. CDR3 sequence: CASSRTGQQETQYF. Here the CDR3 DNA reads TGTGCTAGCAGCCGGACAGGACAGCAAGAGACCCAGTACTTC.